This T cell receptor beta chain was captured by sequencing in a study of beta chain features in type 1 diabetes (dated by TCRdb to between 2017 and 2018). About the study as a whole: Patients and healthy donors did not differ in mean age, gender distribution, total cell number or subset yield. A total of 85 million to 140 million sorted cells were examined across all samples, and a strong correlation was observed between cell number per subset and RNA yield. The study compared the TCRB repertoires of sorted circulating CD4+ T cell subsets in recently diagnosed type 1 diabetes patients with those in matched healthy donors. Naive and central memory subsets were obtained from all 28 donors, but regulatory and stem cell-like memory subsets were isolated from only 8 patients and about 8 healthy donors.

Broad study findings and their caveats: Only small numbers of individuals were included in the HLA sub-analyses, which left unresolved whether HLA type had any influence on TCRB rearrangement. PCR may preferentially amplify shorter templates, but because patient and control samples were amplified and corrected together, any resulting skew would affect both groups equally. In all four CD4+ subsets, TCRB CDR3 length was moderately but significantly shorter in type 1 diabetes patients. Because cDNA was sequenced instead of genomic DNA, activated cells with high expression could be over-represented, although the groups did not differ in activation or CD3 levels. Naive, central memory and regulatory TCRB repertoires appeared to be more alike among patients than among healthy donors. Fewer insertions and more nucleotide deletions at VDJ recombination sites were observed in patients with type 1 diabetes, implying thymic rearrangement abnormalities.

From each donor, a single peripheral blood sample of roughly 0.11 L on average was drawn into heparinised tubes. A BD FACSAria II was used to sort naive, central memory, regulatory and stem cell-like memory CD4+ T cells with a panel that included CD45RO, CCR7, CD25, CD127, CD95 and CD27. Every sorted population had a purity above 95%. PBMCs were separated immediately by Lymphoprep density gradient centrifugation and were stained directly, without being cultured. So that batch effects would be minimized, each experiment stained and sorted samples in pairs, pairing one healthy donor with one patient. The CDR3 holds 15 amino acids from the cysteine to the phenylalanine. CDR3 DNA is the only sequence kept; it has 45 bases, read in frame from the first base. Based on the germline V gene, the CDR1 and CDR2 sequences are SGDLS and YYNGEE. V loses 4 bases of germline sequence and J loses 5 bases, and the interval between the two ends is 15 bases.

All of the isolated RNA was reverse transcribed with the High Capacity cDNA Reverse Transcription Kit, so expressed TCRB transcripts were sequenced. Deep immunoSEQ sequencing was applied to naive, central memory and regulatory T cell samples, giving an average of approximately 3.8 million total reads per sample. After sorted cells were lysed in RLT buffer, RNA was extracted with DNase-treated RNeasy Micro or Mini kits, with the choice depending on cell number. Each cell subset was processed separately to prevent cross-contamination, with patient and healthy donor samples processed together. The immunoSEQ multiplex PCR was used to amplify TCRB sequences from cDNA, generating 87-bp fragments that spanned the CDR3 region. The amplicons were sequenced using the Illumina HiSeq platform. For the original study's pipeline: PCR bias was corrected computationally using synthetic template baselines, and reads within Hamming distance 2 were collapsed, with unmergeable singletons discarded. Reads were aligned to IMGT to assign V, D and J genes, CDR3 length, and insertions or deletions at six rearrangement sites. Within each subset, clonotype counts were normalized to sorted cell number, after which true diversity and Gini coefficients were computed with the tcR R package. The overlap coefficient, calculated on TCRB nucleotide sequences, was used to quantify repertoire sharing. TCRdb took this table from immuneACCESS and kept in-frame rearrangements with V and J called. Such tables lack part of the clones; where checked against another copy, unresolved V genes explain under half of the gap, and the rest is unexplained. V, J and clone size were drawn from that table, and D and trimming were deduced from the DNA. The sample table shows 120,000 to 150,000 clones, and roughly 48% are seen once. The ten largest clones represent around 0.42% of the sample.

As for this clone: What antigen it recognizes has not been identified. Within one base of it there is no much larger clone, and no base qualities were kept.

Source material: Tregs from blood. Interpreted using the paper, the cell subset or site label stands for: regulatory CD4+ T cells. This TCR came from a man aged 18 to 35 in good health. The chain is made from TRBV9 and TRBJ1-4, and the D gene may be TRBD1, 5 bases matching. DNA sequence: TGTGCCAGCAGCCCGACCGGGGGGGGGAATGAAAAACTGTTTTTT. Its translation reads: CASSPTGGGNEKLFF.